This T cell receptor (beta chain) was captured by sequencing in a study of blood T cell repertoires in COVID-19. Turning to the study itself: COVID-19 samples collected from the United States, Italy and Spain covered acute and convalescent phases. T cells, B-cell-depleted T cells, or PBMCs provided the cDNA or gDNA that served as material.

V lost 5 bases and J lost 8; bases outside the gene matches: 8. This CDR3 spans 15 amino acids. CDR1 SEHNR and CDR2 FQNEAQ come from the germline V gene (reference sequence). The protocol was immunoSEQ multiplex PCR, while the TCRdb copy is restricted to in-frame clones and leaves out a portion. The sample consists of over 120,000 clones, roughly four fifths of them appearing once. Source material: peripheral blood. The clonotype originates from a woman at least 80 years old with acute or convalescent COVID-19. This sequence joins TRBV7-9 and TRBJ1-3; TRBD1 agrees at 11 bases. The CDR3: CASSRGTGGIDTIYF. The DNA for the CDR3 is TGTGCCAGCAGCCGTGGGACAGGGGGTATAGACACCATATATTTT.